Listed below are T cell receptor beta chains from one sample, sequenced in a study of cytomegalovirus exposure and HLA in healthy donors. Generated by immunoSEQ multiplex PCR, the TCRdb table keeps only in-frame clones and is missing some. The repertoire holds around 130,000 clones, around two thirds seen once, with around 1.8% in the top ten. The sample comprised PBMCs. Receptor source: a male donor in good health and CMV-seronegative. Each CDR3 is given with its conserved first and last residue. A D gene is named only where the DNA matches it firmly. Part of the rows lack a size; the others show once, few, many or a class for expanded clones.

clone_size j_call d_call v_call cdr3_aa cdr3_nt
NA TRBJ2-5 NA TRBV11-2 CASSPAPQAYRETQYF TGTGCCAGCAGCCCCGCGCCACAGGCTTACCGAGAGACCCAGTACTTC
NA TRBJ1-5 NA TRBV6-1 CASSRSGTANQPQHF TGTGCCAGCAGCCGATCCGGGACTGCGAATCAGCCCCAGCATTTT
NA TRBJ2-1 TRBD1 TRBV5-1 CASSPLQGSYNEQFF TGCGCCAGCAGCCCCTTACAGGGGTCCTACAATGAGCAGTTCTTC
few TRBJ1-1 TRBD1 TRBV7-9 CASSDPSTGEGEAFF TGTGCCAGCAGCGATCCATCGACAGGGGAGGGTGAAGCTTTCTTT
NA TRBJ2-2 NA TRBV4-3 CASSQSWLGAGELFF TGCGCCAGCAGCCAATCTTGGCTAGGGGCCGGGGAGCTGTTTTTT
NA TRBJ1-4 NA TRBV7-6 CASSYGTLEKLFF TGTGCCAGCAGCTACGGGACACTTGAAAAACTGTTTTTT
NA TRBJ2-7 NA TRBV28 CASVPGAGYEQYF TGTGCCAGCGTACCGGGAGCCGGCTACGAGCAGTACTTC
NA TRBJ2-3 NA TRBV10-3 CAIRDSSRMPDTQYF TGTGCCATCAGGGACTCCAGTCGTATGCCAGATACGCAGTATTTT
NA TRBJ2-5 TRBD2 TRBV19 CASSTPRTSRGGDETQYF TGTGCCAGTAGTACCCCTCGGACTAGCCGGGGCGGGGATGAGACCCAGTACTTC
NA TRBJ1-3 NA TRBV5-1 CASSLGGSRSGNTIYF TGCGCCAGCAGCTTGGGAGGGAGCCGCTCTGGAAACACCATATATTTT
NA TRBJ1-1 NA TRBV5-4 CSSSLARGQNTEAFF TGTTCCAGCAGCTTGGCCAGGGGACAAAACACTGAAGCTTTCTTT
NA TRBJ2-3 TRBD2 TRBV4-2 CASSQVTSGGDTQYF TGTGCCAGCAGCCAAGTGACTAGCGGGGGTGATACGCAGTATTTT
few TRBJ1-3 TRBD1 TRBV5-4 CASSSDRGNTIYF TGTGCCAGCAGCTCGGACAGGGGGAACACCATATATTTT
NA TRBJ1-4 NA TRBV20-1 CSAPRGEKLFF TGCAGTGCTCCCAGGGGTGAAAAACTGTTTTTT
NA TRBJ2-7 NA TRBV7-2 CASSPSGLDEQYF TGTGCCAGCAGCCCTAGTGGGTTGGACGAGCAGTACTTC
few TRBJ2-1 TRBD2 TRBV4-3 CASSQGDSGVDNEQFF TGCGCCAGCAGCCAAGGTGATAGCGGGGTCGACAATGAGCAGTTCTTC
few TRBJ2-7 NA TRBV29-1 CSVGPGMGYEQYF TGCAGCGTTGGACCGGGAATGGGGTACGAGCAGTACTTC
NA TRBJ2-1 TRBD2 TRBV15 CATSRIRGGASYNEQFF TGTGCCACCAGCAGAATACGGGGGGGGGCCTCCTACAATGAGCAGTTCTTC
NA TRBJ2-5 TRBD2 TRBV5-1 CASSLAIAGSPQETQYF TGCGCCAGCAGCTTGGCCATAGCGGGGAGCCCTCAAGAGACCCAGTACTTC
NA TRBJ2-1 TRBD2 TRBV9 CASSSRGGWVNNEQFF TGTGCCAGCAGCTCGAGGGGAGGGTGGGTTAACAATGAGCAGTTCTTC
NA TRBJ1-3 NA TRBV30 CAWRAVWAGPGNTIYF TGTGCCTGGAGGGCAGTTTGGGCAGGGCCCGGAAACACCATATATTTT
NA TRBJ1-3 NA TRBV7-9 CASSPTMAGGSSGNTIYF TGTGCCAGCAGCCCTACAATGGCGGGGGGATCCTCTGGAAACACCATATATTTT